This paragraph covers one T cell receptor (beta chain) sequence. MiXCR, run by TCRdb on the 5' RACE reads, gives a single entry per CDR3 protein. Of under 300,000 distinct CDR3 sequences listed, around 11% are singletons. In germline, CDR1 is MNHEY, CDR2 SMNVEV (reference sequence). The length of the CDR3 is 15 residues. With 5 bases clipped from V and 8 bases from J, the junction kept 5 bases outside the gene matches. The data derive from a study of CD8 T cells in ankylosing spondylitis. The chain is built from TRBV27 and TRBJ2-2; 13 bases are a match to TRBD2. This clonotype was sampled from a male donor with ankylosing spondylitis or in good health (not recorded which). Sequencing was done on a sample of blood, either unsorted or a sorted T cell fraction (not recorded which). The CDR3 spells CASSPGTSGTGELFF. DNA for the CDR3: TGTGCCAGCAGTCCCGGGACTAGCGGGACTGGGGAGCTGTTTTTT.